This T cell receptor beta chain was captured by sequencing in a study of metastatic and nonmetastatic thyroid tumors. With MiXCR, TCRdb reprocessed the PCR reads. The sample has 5,500 to 7,000 clones, more than 3% seen once. The CDR3 length is 16 residues. The germline gives CDR1 LNHNV, CDR2 YYDKDF (reference sequence). Trimming removed 0 bases from V and 6 bases from J; junction bases left unmatched: 5. Study results and limitations: A significant increase in TCR beta diversity was reportedly seen in malignant thyroid tumors relative to benign nodules, in blood and tumor.

In this sample, this clone turned up many times. Its cognate antigen is unknown. Among the patients, none had received any treatment before thyroid surgery. The chain combines TRBV15 with TRBJ2-1; TRBD2 agrees at 10 bases. This TCR was sampled from a female donor with papillary thyroid cancer or a benign thyroid nodule (not recorded which). Some clones in this sample may be carry-over from other donors' samples. The sequencing input was tumor tissue. This CDR3 reads CATSRDLAGGPNEQFF. CDR3 bases: TGTGCCACCAGCAGAGATTTAGCGGGAGGCCCCAATGAGCAGTTCTTC. Supplemented by reference TRBV15 and TRBJ2-1, the full variable domain reads DAMVIQNPRYQVTQFGKPVTLSCSQTLNHNVMYWYQQKSSQAPKLLFHYYDKDFNNEADTPDNFQSRRPNTSFCFLDIRSPGLGDTAMYLCATSRDLAGGPNEQFFGPGTRLTVL.